These 22 T cell receptor beta chains were sequenced from one sample in a study of post-analysis software for immune sequencing data (dated by TCRdb to the mid-2010s). Receptor amplification or capture employed PCR. The instrument was an Illumina HiSeq 2500. Unique molecular identifiers were incorporated into TCR beta cDNA libraries to reduce PCR and sequencing biases. TCRdb reworked the public reads: Q25 trimming with fastp, MiXCR clone assembly, productive beta chains retained. Records with the same CDR3 protein are collapsed into one entry carrying the most frequent genes and DNA. In this sample the table shows about 200,000 distinct CDR3 sequences, 29% of which occur a single time. Roughly 3.4% of the sample comes from the top ten. Broad study findings and their caveats: Significantly higher frequencies in patients than in controls were found for roughly five TRBV segments, including TRBV5-6, TRBV5-1 and TRBV20-1.

Antigen specificity for these receptors is unknown. The specimen sequenced was blood. Every receptor here comes from a girl aged 2-17 years with multiple sclerosis.

This chain joins TRBV4-1 and TRBJ1-2; 12 bases agree with TRBD1. Trimming at V came to 6 bases and at J to 7 bases, leaving 12 bases not matched to a gene. The CDR3 totals 16 residues. Per the germline V gene, CDR1 is MGHRA and CDR2 is YSYEKL. The CDR3 bases are TGCGCCAGCAGGTCAGCTCCGGGACAGGGGGCCGGTGGCTACACCTTC. The encoded protein is CASRSAPGQGAGGYTF.

The chain joins TRBV20-1 to TRBJ1-3; D not resolved. The V gene's germline CDR1 is DFQATT and CDR2 SNEGSKA (reference sequence). This CDR3 region has 13 residues. Trimming took off 1 base at V and 0 bases at J, with 4 bases between the two ends. The CDR3 loop reads CSARGYSGNTIYF. CDR3 in DNA: TGCAGTGCTAGAGGGTACTCTGGAAACACCATATATTTT.

This clonotype has at least ten counts. This chain connects TRBV3-1 to TRBJ2-1; TRBD2 matches 16 bases. V lost 8 bases to trimming and J lost 4 bases; unmatched junction nucleotides: 14. The CDR3 spans 19 residues. Germline V gene data show CDR1 as LGHDT and CDR2 as YNNKEL (reference sequence). CDR3 region: CASGPGGTSGRAWYNEQFF. The CDR3 coding sequence is TGTGCCAGCGGACCAGGTGGGACTAGCGGGAGGGCTTGGTACAATGAGCAGTTCTTC.

This clonotype was detected ten times or more. V usage is TRBV2 and J usage is TRBJ2-3; D not resolved. The germline gives CDR1 SNHLY, CDR2 FYNNEI. The CDR3 extends over 12 amino acids. The V and J ends lost 4 bases and 2 bases respectively, with 4 bases between them. The CDR3 loop reads CASSAYTDTQYF. In nucleotides, the CDR3 is TGTGCCAGCAGTGCCTACACAGATACGCAGTATTTT.

Details on this clonotype: Sequence at one end of the junction differs from germline and may be a read error. The CDR3 region is CSASRLAGASNF. The CDR3 DNA is TGCAGTGCTAGCCGGCTAGCGGGAGCCAGCAACTTC. This chain links TRBV20-1 with TRBJ2-4; TRBD2 agrees at 10 bases. The CDR3 has 12 amino acids. Germline V gene lookup returns CDR1 DFQATT and CDR2 SNEGSKA (reference sequence).

In regard to this clonotype: Since a much larger clone is just one base distant, this may be a read error. The rearrangement joins TRBV5-1 to TRBJ2-1; 7 bases fit TRBD1. Losses at the gene ends were 3 bases for V and 7 bases for J; bases not matched to a gene: 10. CDR1 and CDR2 (germline): SGHRS, YFSETQ. The CDR3 length is 15 residues. The CDR3 loop is CASSSTGYDRNEQFF. Here the CDR3 DNA reads TGCGCCAGCAGCTCGACAGGGTACGATCGTAATGAGCAGTTCTTC.

This rearrangement joins TRBV18 to TRBJ2-1; no definite D call. V lost 3 bases and J lost 15, with 21 bases in between. CDR3 length: 14 amino acids. CDR1 and CDR2 from the germline V gene are KGHSH and LQKENI. CDR3 bases: TGTGCCAGCTCACCGGGCTATACAGACCGATTCCGGTTCTTC. Amino acid sequence: CASSPGYTDRFRFF.

There are a few counts of this clonotype. The CDR3 spells CASSLLGRQETQYF. The CDR3, as DNA: TGCGCCAGCAGCTTGTTGGGACGGCAAGAGACCCAGTACTTC. V usage is TRBV5-1 and J usage is TRBJ2-5, with D perhaps being TRBD1 or TRBD2 (5 bases each). The germline V gene has CDR1 SGHRS and CDR2 YFSETQ. CDR3 length: 14 residues. The ends were cut back, 1 base at V and 2 bases at J, with 9 bases in the middle.

The chain carries TRBV4-1 and TRBJ1-4; 10 nucleotides line up with TRBD1. The germline CDR1 and CDR2 sequences are MGHRA and YSYEKL. V trimming: 4 bases; J trimming: 10 bases; junction bases outside the gene matches: 3. The CDR3 contains 13 residues. CDR3 in DNA: TGCGCCAGCAGCCGGGACAGGGGTGGAAAACTGTTTTTT. This sequence encodes CASSRDRGGKLFF.

About this clonotype itself: The germline gene is not matched at one end of the junction; a read error may be the cause. This rearrangement joins TRBV28 to TRBJ1-5, with D perhaps TRBD1 (6 bases). Germline V gene sequence: CDR1 MDHEN, CDR2 SYDVKM. This CDR3 spans 12 amino acids. CDR3 in amino acids: CASSQAGQPEHF. CDR3 nucleotide sequence: TGTGCCAGCAGTCAGGCAGGACAGCCCGAGCATTTT.

The gene calls are TRBV21-1 and TRBJ2-1; TRBD1 is the table's D call, not checked against the DNA. TRBV21-1 has pseudogene status. The CDR3 loop spans 18 amino acids. The CDR3 DNA reads as TGTGCCAGCAGCAAAATCGGGACAGGGGGCCCCATTTACAATGAGCAGTTCTTC. Amino acids: CASSKIGTGGPIYNEQFF.

This clonotype has ten or more counts. The chain links TRBV5-1 to TRBJ2-1; 8 nucleotides align to TRBD2. The germline V gene encodes CDR1 SGHRS and CDR2 YFSETQ. The V and J ends lost 2 bases and 3 bases, in that order; junction bases with no gene match: 7. The CDR3 runs 16 residues. The CDR3 here is CASSLRTSGGYNEQFF. The CDR3 coding sequence is TGCGCCAGCAGCTTACGAACTAGCGGCGGCTACAATGAGCAGTTCTTC.

With regard to this clonotype: This may come from a read error, since a much larger clone is one base off. The chain joins TRBV20-1 to TRBJ2-1, with a weak D call TRBD2 (5 bases). There are 15 residues in the CDR3. CDR1 DFQATT and CDR2 SNEGSKA come from the germline V gene (reference sequence). In nucleotides, the CDR3 is TGCAGTGCTAGAGATCGCCCTAGCAGATACAGTGAGCAGTTCTTC. It codes for CSARDRPSRYSEQFF.

The chain recombines TRBV7-9 with TRBJ1-1; D call uncertain. The V gene lost 4 bases and the J gene lost 3 bases, with 15 bases spanning the gap. CDR3 length: 15 residues. Looked up from germline, CDR1 is SEHNR and CDR2 is FQNEAQ (reference sequence). The CDR3 spells CASSSRTVGYTEAFF. In DNA form, the CDR3 reads TGTGCCAGCAGCTCGAGGACGGTAGGGTACACTGAAGCTTTCTTT.

The table lists this clonotype with a few counts. V is TRBV12-3 or TRBV12-4 and J is TRBJ1-5, with 8 bases aligning to TRBD1. V lost 7 bases and J lost 3; bases outside the gene matches: 5. The CDR3 runs 14 residues. As DNA, the CDR3 is TGTGCCAGCATCCAACAGGGGGTCAATCAGCCCCAGCATTTT. As protein: CASIQQGVNQPQHF.

This clonotype was seen at least ten times. The chain joins TRBV2 to TRBJ2-3; TRBD2 matches 8 bases. The V and J ends lost 1 base and 5 bases, in that order; junction bases with no gene match: 11. This CDR3 is built from 17 residues. Germline V CDR1 and CDR2: SNHLY, FYNNEI. CDR3 protein: CASSEEGGAGVEDTQYF. For the CDR3, the DNA is TGTGCCAGCAGTGAAGAAGGGGGAGCGGGGGTTGAAGATACGCAGTATTTT.

The rearrangement joins TRBV5-1 to TRBJ2-1, with 13 nucleotides matching TRBD2. Germline V gives CDR1 SGHRS, CDR2 YFSETQ. CDR3 length: 15 amino acids. The V gene end was trimmed by 4 bases and the J gene end by 8 bases; junction bases not matched to a gene: 6. The CDR3 sequence: CASSPGLAGVDEQFF. The CDR3 coding sequence is TGCGCCAGCAGCCCCGGACTAGCGGGGGTCGATGAGCAGTTCTTC. Together with reference TRBV5-1 and TRBJ2-1, the CDR3 gives the full variable domain: KAGVTQTPRYLIKTRGQQVTLSCSPISGHRSVSWYQQTPGQGLQFLFEYFSETQRNKGNFPGRFSGRQFSNSRSEMNVSTLELGDSALYLCASSPGLAGVDEQFFGPGTRLTVL.

This clonotype was detected ten times or more. This chain joins TRBV5-1 and TRBJ2-1; 9 bases are a match to TRBD2. This CDR3 has 16 amino acids. CDR1 is SGHRS, CDR2 YFSETQ, per germline. V dropped 4 bases and J dropped 7; count of bases not matched to a gene: 12. The CDR3, as DNA: TGCGCCAGCAGCGAATTAGCGGGAGCGGGCGCGAATGAGCAGTTCTTC. It codes for CASSELAGAGANEQFF.

This rearrangement joins TRBV5-5 to TRBJ2-5; the D is unclear. Looked up from germline, CDR1 is SGHKS and CDR2 is YYEKEE (reference sequence). Trimming removed 7 bases at V and 1 base at J, with 26 bases between. The CDR3 consists of 18 residues. The CDR3 DNA follows: TGTGCCAGCGGATGGGGTGCAGATATGGGGTCAGCCCAAGAGACCCAGTACTTC. It encodes CASGWGADMGSAQETQYF.

This clonotype was observed once. This could be a read error, since a much larger clone is one nucleotide away. The chain is built from TRBV6-2 or TRBV6-3 and TRBJ1-2; 8 bases are shared with TRBD1. This CDR3 comprises 16 residues. Per the germline V gene, CDR1 is MNHEY and CDR2 is SVGEGT. The DNA for the CDR3 is TGTACCAGCAGTTACGTTCGTGAGGGACAGGAGACGGCCTACACCTTC. Its translation is CTSSYVREGQETAYTF.

This clonotype was observed many times. The gene calls are TRBV7-2 and TRBJ2-2, with D tentatively TRBD1 (6 bases). Trimming took 3 bases from V and 6 from J, leaving 14 bases between them. The CDR3 runs to 15 residues. CDR1 and CDR2 (germline): SGHTA, FQGNSA. CDR3 in amino acids: CASSFVQGGAGELFF. For the CDR3, the DNA is TGTGCCAGCAGCTTCGTACAGGGTGGGGCCGGGGAGCTGTTTTTT.

This clonotype was detected many times. V usage is TRBV12-3 or TRBV12-4 and J usage is TRBJ2-3; D is perhaps TRBD2 (5 bases). The CDR3 loop spans 14 amino acids. The V and J ends lost 3 bases and 4 bases respectively, with 11 bases between them. The CDR3 loop is CASSFPGEPDTQYF. CDR3 bases: TGTGCCAGCAGTTTCCCCGGGGAACCAGATACGCAGTATTTT.